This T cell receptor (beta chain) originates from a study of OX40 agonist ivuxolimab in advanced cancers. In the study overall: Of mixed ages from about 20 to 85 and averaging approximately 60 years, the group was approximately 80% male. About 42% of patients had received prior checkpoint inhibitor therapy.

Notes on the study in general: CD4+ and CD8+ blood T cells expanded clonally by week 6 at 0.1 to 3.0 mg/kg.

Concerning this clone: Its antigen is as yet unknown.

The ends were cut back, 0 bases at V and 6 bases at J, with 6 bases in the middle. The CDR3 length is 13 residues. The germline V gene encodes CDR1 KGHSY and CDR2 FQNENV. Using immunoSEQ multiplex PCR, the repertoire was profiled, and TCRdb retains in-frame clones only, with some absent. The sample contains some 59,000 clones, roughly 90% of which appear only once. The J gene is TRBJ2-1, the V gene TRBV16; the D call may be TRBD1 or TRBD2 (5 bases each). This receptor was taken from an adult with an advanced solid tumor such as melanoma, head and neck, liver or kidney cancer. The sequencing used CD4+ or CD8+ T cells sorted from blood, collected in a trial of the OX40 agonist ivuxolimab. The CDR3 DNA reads TGTGCCAGCAGCCAATCGGGGACCAATGAGCAGTTCTTC. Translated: CASSQSGTNEQFF.